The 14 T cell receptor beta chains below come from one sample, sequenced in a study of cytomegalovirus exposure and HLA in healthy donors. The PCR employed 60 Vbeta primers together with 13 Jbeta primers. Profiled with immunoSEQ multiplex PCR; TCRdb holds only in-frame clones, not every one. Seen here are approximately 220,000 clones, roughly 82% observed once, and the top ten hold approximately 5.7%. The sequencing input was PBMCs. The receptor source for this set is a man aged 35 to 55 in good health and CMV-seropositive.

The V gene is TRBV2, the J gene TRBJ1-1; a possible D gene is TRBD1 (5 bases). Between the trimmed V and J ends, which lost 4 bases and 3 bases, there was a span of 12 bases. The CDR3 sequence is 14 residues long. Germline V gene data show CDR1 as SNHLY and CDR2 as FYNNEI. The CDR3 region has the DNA TGTGCCAGCAGTGCCTGGGGGGGAGACACTGAAGCTTTCTTT. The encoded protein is CASSAWGGDTEAFF.

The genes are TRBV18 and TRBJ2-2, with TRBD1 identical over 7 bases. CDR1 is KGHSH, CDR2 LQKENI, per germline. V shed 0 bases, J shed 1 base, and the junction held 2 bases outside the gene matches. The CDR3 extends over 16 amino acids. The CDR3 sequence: CASSPPRQGNTGELFF. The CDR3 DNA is TGTGCCAGCTCACCACCGCGACAGGGGAACACCGGGGAGCTGTTTTTT.

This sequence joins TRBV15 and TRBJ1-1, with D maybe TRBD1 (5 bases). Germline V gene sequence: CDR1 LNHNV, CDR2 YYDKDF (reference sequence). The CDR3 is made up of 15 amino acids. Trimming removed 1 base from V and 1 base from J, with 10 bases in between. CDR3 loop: CATSRGGRENTEAFF. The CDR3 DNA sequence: TGTGCCACCAGCAGAGGCGGCAGGGAGAACACTGAAGCTTTCTTT.

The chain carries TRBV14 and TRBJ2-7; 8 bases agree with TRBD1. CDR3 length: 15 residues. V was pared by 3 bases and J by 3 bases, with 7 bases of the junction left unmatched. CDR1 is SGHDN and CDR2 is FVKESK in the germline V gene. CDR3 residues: CASSHTTGQVYEQYF. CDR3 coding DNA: TGTGCCAGCAGCCACACCACGGGACAGGTCTACGAGCAGTACTTC.

CDR3 DNA sequence: TGTGCCAGCAGCCAAGGAGGCGGGGAGCTGTTTTTT. Translated, it gives CASSQGGGELFF. The chain employs TRBV14 and TRBJ2-2, with D hard to call. The V end was cut by 1 base, the J end by 7 bases, with 4 bases between. Germline CDR1 reads SGHDN; CDR2 reads FVKESK. This CDR3 is built from 12 residues.

The CDR3 sequence is CASRPLTVYGYTF. The DNA of the CDR3 is TGTGCCAGCAGGCCCCTGACAGTGTATGGCTACACCTTC. The rearrangement joins TRBV2 to TRBJ1-2; a possible D gene is TRBD1 (5 bases). Trimming took 6 bases from V and 5 from J, leaving 13 bases between them. CDR1 is SNHLY and CDR2 is FYNNEI in the germline V gene. The CDR3 contains 13 residues.

CDR3 in amino acids: CASSPDGGAGGYTF. Here the CDR3 DNA reads TGCGCCAGCAGCCCCGATGGGGGGGCTGGGGGCTACACCTTC. This chain uses TRBV5-1 with TRBJ1-2; perhaps TRBD1 as D (6 bases). Germline values: CDR1 SGHRS, CDR2 YFSETQ. V was clipped by 4 bases and J by 8 bases, with 18 bases between them. This CDR3 comprises 14 residues.

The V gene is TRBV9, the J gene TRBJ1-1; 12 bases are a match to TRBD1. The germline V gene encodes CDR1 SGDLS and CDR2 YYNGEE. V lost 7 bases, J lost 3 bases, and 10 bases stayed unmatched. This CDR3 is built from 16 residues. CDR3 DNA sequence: TGTGCCAGCGGAGGGACAGGGGGCGCCGGGGACACTGAAGCTTTCTTT. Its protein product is CASGGTGGAGDTEAFF.

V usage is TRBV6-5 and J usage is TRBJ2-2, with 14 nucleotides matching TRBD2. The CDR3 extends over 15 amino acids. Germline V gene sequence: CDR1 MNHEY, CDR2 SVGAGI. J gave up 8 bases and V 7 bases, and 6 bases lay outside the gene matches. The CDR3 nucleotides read TGTGCCAGCACCCCGGGACTAGCGGGAGTTGGGGAGCTGTTTTTT. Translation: CASTPGLAGVGELFF.

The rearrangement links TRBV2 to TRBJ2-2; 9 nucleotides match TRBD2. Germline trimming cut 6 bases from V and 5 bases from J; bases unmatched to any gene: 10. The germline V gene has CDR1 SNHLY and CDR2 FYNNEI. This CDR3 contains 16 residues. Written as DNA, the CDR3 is TGTGCCAGCAGCTTCAGACTAGCGGCTGAGACCGGGGAGCTGTTTTTT. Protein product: CASSFRLAAETGELFF. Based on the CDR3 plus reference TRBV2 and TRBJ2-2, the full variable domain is EPEVTQTPSHQVTQMGQEVILRCVPISNHLYFYWYRQILGQKVEFLVSFYNNEISEKSEIFDDQFSVERPDGSNFTLKIRSTKLEDSAMYFCASSFRLAAETGELFFGEGSRLTVL.

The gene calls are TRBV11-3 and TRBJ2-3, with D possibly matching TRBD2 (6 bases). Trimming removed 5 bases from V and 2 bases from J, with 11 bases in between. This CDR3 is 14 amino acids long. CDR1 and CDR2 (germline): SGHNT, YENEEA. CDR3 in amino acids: CASSQRADTDTQYF. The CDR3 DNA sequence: TGTGCCAGCAGCCAGCGGGCGGACACAGATACGCAGTATTTT.

For the CDR3, the DNA is TGTGCCAGCAGTTATGACAGGGGGTCTAATGAGCAGTTCTTC. Translation gives CASSYDRGSNEQFF. This chain uses TRBV6-5 with TRBJ2-1; the match to TRBD1 covers 9 bases. With V trimmed by 3 bases and J by 7 bases, 4 bases remained unmatched. The CDR3 extends over 14 amino acids. The germline V gene encodes CDR1 MNHEY and CDR2 SVGAGI.

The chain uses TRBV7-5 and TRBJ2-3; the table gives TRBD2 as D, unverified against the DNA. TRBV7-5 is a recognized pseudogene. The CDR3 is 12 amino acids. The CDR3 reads CARGLITDTQYF. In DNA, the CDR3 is TGTGCCAGAGGACTGATCACAGATACGCAGTATTTT.

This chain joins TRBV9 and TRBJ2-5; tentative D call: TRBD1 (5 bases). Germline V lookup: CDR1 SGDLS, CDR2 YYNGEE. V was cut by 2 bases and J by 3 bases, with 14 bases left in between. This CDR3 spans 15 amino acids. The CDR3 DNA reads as TGTGCCAGCAGCGTTACAGTACAGGCCGAAGAGACCCAGTACTTC. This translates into CASSVTVQAEETQYF.